The sequence of this TCR beta chain was determined in a study of T cells in Graves' hyperthyroidism and ophthalmopathy. Turning to this clonotype: Possible read error: a much larger clone is one base away.

The CDR3 runs to 16 residues. Germline CDR1 is SEHNR and CDR2 is FQNEAQ (reference sequence). What was amplified from RNA transcripts were TCR beta CDR3 regions. During a first-round RT-PCR of the TCR CDR3, the HTBI primer set was used. From the multiplex PCR reads, TCRdb called clonotypes with MiXCR, one entry per CDR3 protein. The sample records about 400,000 distinct CDR3 sequences, over 13% being singletons. The rearrangement links TRBV7-9 to TRBJ1-1, with 9 bases lining up with TRBD1. Sequenced input: blood. The receptor was derived from a man in his forties or fifties with Graves' ophthalmopathy. CDR3: CASSPKDRGAPTGAFF. CDR3 coding DNA: TGTGCCAGCAGCCCCAAGGACAGGGGAGCGCCCACTGGAGCTTTCTTT.